The clone carrying this TCR beta chain has only a few counts. This record belongs to a study of blood T cell repertoires in COVID-19. The wider study: In each case, the material was cDNA or gDNA derived from T cells, B-cell-depleted T cells, or PBMCs.

Original analysis: Amplification of reference gene primers provided the estimated nucleated cell counts. Libraries were prepared by immunoSEQ multiplex PCR; TCRdb keeps only in-frame clonotypes and omits some of them. The V and J calls and the clone size are those of that table, but D and trimming were determined from the DNA. The sample consists of 130,000 to 150,000 clones, about four fifths of them appearing once. The sample comprised peripheral blood. This TCR derives from a man aged 70-80 years who had recovered from COVID-19.

The CDR3 sequence: CASSQDRSYEQYF. The CDR3 nucleotides read TGTGCCAGCAGCCAGGACAGATCCTACGAGCAGTACTTC. The rearrangement links TRBV5-4 to TRBJ2-7, with D possibly being TRBD1 (6 bases). V lost 4 bases to trimming and J lost 1 base, with 9 bases between them. The CDR3 loop spans 13 amino acids. Looked up from germline, CDR1 is SGHNT and CDR2 is YYREEE (reference sequence).